These 28 T cell receptor beta chains were all obtained from the same sample, sequenced in a study of cytomegalovirus exposure and HLA in healthy donors. With 60 Vbeta and 13 Jbeta primers, the PCR was carried out. Clones were read by immunoSEQ multiplex PCR, and TCRdb kept only the in-frame ones, dropping some. The data contain about 140,000 clones, approximately 70% of them singletons. The sequenced sample consisted of PBMCs. Source of these receptors: a human donor in good health.

There are a few counts of this clone. CDR3 nucleotides: TGCGCCAGCAGCTCAGCCGGGACTAACGCCTACGAGCAGTACTTC. It yields the protein CASSSAGTNAYEQYF. V and J are TRBV5-1 and TRBJ2-7, with TRBD2 identical over 7 bases. Germline V gene sequence: CDR1 SGHRS, CDR2 YFSETQ. V lost 3 bases and J lost 2; bases outside the gene matches: 8. This CDR3 contains 15 residues.

The genes are TRBV25-1 and TRBJ2-7, with 10 bases that match TRBD1. V lost 5 bases and J lost 5; bases outside the gene matches: 6. CDR1 MGHDK and CDR2 SYGVNS come from the germline V gene. The CDR3 spans 14 residues. The CDR3 loop is CASSPWTGGDEQYF. CDR3 DNA sequence: TGTGCCAGCAGTCCCTGGACAGGGGGGGACGAGCAGTACTTC.

V usage is TRBV28 and J usage is TRBJ2-2, with D possibly being TRBD1 (5 bases). V dropped 7 bases and J dropped 3 bases, with 6 bases sitting between them. The V gene's germline CDR1 is MDHEN and CDR2 SYDVKM. The length of the CDR3 is 12 residues. CDR3 protein: CASTRDTGELFF. The CDR3 DNA reads TGTGCCAGCACCAGGGACACCGGGGAGCTGTTTTTT.

This chain uses TRBV11-1 with TRBJ2-1, with TRBD1 as a possible D gene (6 bases). The CDR3 is 16 amino acids. The V gene's germline CDR1 is SGHAT and CDR2 FQDESV (reference sequence). V was pared by 5 bases and J by 2 bases, with 16 bases between. CDR3 sequence reads: CASSLSRDTAYNEQFF. As DNA, the CDR3 is TGTGCCAGCAGCCTCTCCCGGGACACAGCCTACAATGAGCAGTTCTTC.

As DNA, the CDR3 is TGTGCCAGCAGCCCCCGGACAGCCTACGGCGGCTACACCTTC. This sequence encodes CASSPRTAYGGYTF. V is TRBV7-2 and J is TRBJ1-2, with a weak D call TRBD1 (6 bases). Germline CDR1 and CDR2: SGHTA and FQGNSA. The CDR3 covers 14 residues. V lost 5 bases to trimming and J lost 8 bases, with 18 bases between them.

This chain links TRBV2 with TRBJ2-7; TRBD1 agrees at 9 bases. CDR1 and CDR2 from the germline V gene are SNHLY and FYNNEI. The CDR3 sequence is 14 residues long. V shed 6 bases, J shed 3 bases, and the junction held 6 bases outside the gene matches. The CDR3 DNA is TGTGCCAGCAGGGAGGGACAGGGAGGCTACGAGCAGTACTTC. This gives the protein CASREGQGGYEQYF.

Points on this clone: A junction end diverges from the germline sequence, so it may reflect a read error. The chain employs TRBV28 and TRBJ1-4; 7 nucleotides align to TRBD1. The CDR3 has 16 amino acids. Germline V gives CDR1 MDHEN, CDR2 SYDVKM. The CDR3: CASSVPPGQEYEKLFF. CDR3 nucleotides: TGTGCCAGCAGTGTTCCCCCTGGACAGGAATATGAAAAGCTGTTTTTT.

This clone appeared a single time. The CDR3 coding sequence is TGCGCCAGCCAGACAGGGGATGAATACGAGCAGTACTTC. It specifies CASQTGDEYEQYF. This rearrangement joins TRBV5-1 to TRBJ2-5; 8 bases agree with TRBD1. The J call may not be correct, given that the DNA end is closer to TRBJ2-7. CDR3 length: 13 residues. Germline V gene data show CDR1 as SGHRS and CDR2 as YFSETQ.

This clone was recorded a few times. The chain recombines TRBV5-4 with TRBJ2-3; weak D call: TRBD2 (5 bases). Germline V gene data show CDR1 as SGHNT and CDR2 as YYREEE (reference sequence). Trimming stripped 3 bases from V and 1 base from J, with 12 bases between. This CDR3 is built from 15 residues. As DNA, the CDR3 is TGTGCCAGCAGCTCCGTCGGAGCGGGCACAGATACGCAGTATTTT. It encodes CASSSVGAGTDTQYF.

This clone was seen a handful of times. At one end, the junction sequence differs from germline, possibly due to a read error. The chain carries TRBV28 and TRBJ2-7, with 8 bases that match TRBD1. Germline V gives CDR1 MDHEN, CDR2 SYDVKM. The CDR3 contains 11 residues. CDR3 DNA sequence: TGTGCCAGCGGTCCGGGGGACAGGCCATATTTC. This gives the protein CASGPGDRPYF.

The genes are TRBV4-1 and TRBJ2-2, with a tentative D call TRBD1 (6 bases). The CDR3 covers 13 residues. Per germline, CDR1 MGHRA and CDR2 YSYEKL. The V end was cut by 4 bases, the J end by 5 bases, with 8 bases between. The CDR3 spells CASSPQGTGELFF. The DNA for the CDR3 is TGCGCCAGCAGCCCCCAGGGGACCGGGGAGCTGTTTTTT.

CDR3 DNA: TGTGCCAGCCGATTAGAGGGAACTAATGAAAAACTGTTTTTT. This sequence encodes CASRLEGTNEKLFF. V usage is TRBV2 and J usage is TRBJ1-4; D is ambiguous. Between the trimmed V and J ends, which lost 8 bases and 1 base, there was a span of 11 bases. The CDR3 loop spans 14 amino acids. The germline CDR1 and CDR2 sequences are SNHLY and FYNNEI.

The rearrangement links TRBV27 to TRBJ2-7; 7 bases agree with TRBD1. This CDR3 is built from 14 residues. CDR1 is MNHEY and CDR2 is SMNVEV in the germline V gene (reference sequence). V was pared by 7 bases and J by 1 base, with 7 bases of the junction left unmatched. The CDR3 protein is CASNPGGTSYEQYF. DNA of the CDR3: TGTGCCAGCAACCCAGGGGGTACTTCCTACGAGCAGTACTTC.

The chain recombines TRBV28 with TRBJ1-4, with 7 positions matching TRBD1. In germline, CDR1 is MDHEN, CDR2 SYDVKM. V gave up 4 bases and J gave up 4 bases; unmatched junction bases: 6. This CDR3 region has 15 residues. CDR3 bases: TGTGCCAGCAGTTCCACAGGGGCCCTTAATGAAAAACTGTTTTTT. Its translation is CASSSTGALNEKLFF.

The V call is TRBV11-3, the J call TRBJ2-3; TRBD2 agrees at 11 bases. The length of the CDR3 is 15 residues. The V and J ends lost 5 bases and 3 bases, in that order; junction bases with no gene match: 4. Germline loops: CDR1 SGHNT, CDR2 YENEEA. The CDR3 loop is CASSPRTSGTDTQYF. CDR3 DNA sequence: TGTGCCAGCAGCCCCCGGACTAGCGGGACAGATACGCAGTATTTT.

The rearrangement joins TRBV2 to TRBJ2-1; 7 nucleotides agree with TRBD2. CDR1 is SNHLY and CDR2 is FYNNEI in the germline V gene. V lost 6 bases, J lost 0 bases, and 11 bases stayed unmatched. CDR3 size: 17 residues. DNA for the CDR3: TGTGCCAGCAGCCCTACCGTGGGGACTACCTCCTACAATGAGCAGTTCTTC. Protein sequence: CASSPTVGTTSYNEQFF.

This chain links TRBV2 with TRBJ1-4, with 7 nucleotides matching TRBD1. CDR1 is SNHLY, CDR2 FYNNEI, per germline. The CDR3 totals 15 residues. V trimming: 7 bases; J trimming: 8 bases; junction bases outside the gene matches: 13. CDR3 amino acids: CASTPFRARGEKLFF. Written as DNA, the CDR3 is TGTGCCAGCACCCCGTTTAGGGCCAGGGGGGAAAAACTGTTTTTT.

This clone has just a few counts. The chain recombines TRBV28 with TRBJ2-5, with a weak D call TRBD2 (5 bases). Trimming pared 10 bases from V and 7 bases from J, leaving 13 bases between. CDR1 and CDR2 (germline): MDHEN, SYDVKM. CDR3 length: 11 amino acids. The CDR3 here is CATTPGRTQYF. The CDR3 region has the DNA TGTGCCACAACCCCTGGGAGGACCCAGTACTTC.

This clone was seen a single time. The gene calls are TRBV9 and TRBJ2-2; D is possibly TRBD2 (6 bases). Trimming stripped 3 bases from V and 11 bases from J, with 14 bases between. CDR1 is SGDLS and CDR2 is YYNGEE in the germline V gene. This CDR3 region has 13 residues. CDR3 region: CASSALGGSELFF. In DNA form, the CDR3 reads TGTGCCAGCAGCGCCTTAGGAGGGAGTGAGCTGTTTTTT.

The rearrangement uses TRBV27 and TRBJ2-2, with TRBD2 identical over 7 bases. Trimming at V came to 6 bases and at J to 0 bases, leaving 4 bases not matched to a gene. Germline V gene sequence: CDR1 MNHEY, CDR2 SMNVEV (reference sequence). The CDR3 runs to 15 residues. The CDR3 nucleotides are TGTGCCAGCAGGGGGGGGACGGCGAACACCGGGGAGCTGTTTTTT. This codes for CASRGGTANTGELFF.

The genes are TRBV9 and TRBJ1-2; no definite D call. V gave up 2 bases and J gave up 4 bases, with 12 bases separating them. The CDR3 is 14 amino acids. Germline values: CDR1 SGDLS, CDR2 YYNGEE. CDR3 protein: CASSVSQTSYGYTF. The CDR3, as DNA: TGTGCCAGCAGCGTGTCACAAACGTCCTATGGCTACACCTTC.

The gene calls are TRBV19 and TRBJ2-7; D possibly corresponds to TRBD1 (6 bases). Germline-derived CDR1 and CDR2 are LNHDA and SQIVND (reference sequence). Trimming shortened V by 9 bases and J by 3 bases, and 12 bases separated the two germline ends. This CDR3 comprises 12 residues. CDR3 coding DNA: TGTGCCAGCTCAGGGGTAGGCTACGAGCAGTACTTC. Amino acids: CASSGVGYEQYF. The variable domain in full, with the rest retrieved from reference TRBV19 and TRBJ2-7, is DGGITQSPKYLFRKEGQNVTLSCEQNLNHDAMYWYRQDPGQGLRLIYYSQIVNDFQKGDIAEGYSVSREKKESFPLTVTSAQKNPTAFYLCASSGVGYEQYFGPGTRLTVT.

The chain has TRBV5-4 and TRBJ2-1; TRBD1 matches at 8 bases. This CDR3 is built from 16 residues. The germline gives CDR1 SGHNT, CDR2 YYREEE (reference sequence). J lost 6 bases, V lost 1 base, and 9 bases had no gene match. The CDR3, as DNA: TGTGCCAGCAGCTTGCGGGCTACAGGGGGTTTCAATGAGCAGTTCTTC. This gives the protein CASSLRATGGFNEQFF.

The rearrangement uses TRBV14 and TRBJ2-2; tentative D call: TRBD1 (7 bases). The ends were cut back, 3 bases at V and 5 bases at J, with 10 bases in the middle. CDR1 and CDR2 (germline): SGHDN, FVKESK. CDR3 length equals 14 residues. CDR3 loop: CASSQTGRTGELFF. The CDR3 DNA follows: TGTGCCAGCAGCCAGACAGGGAGGACCGGGGAGCTGTTTTTT.

V is TRBV28 and J is TRBJ2-7; D might be TRBD2 (6 bases). Germline CDR1 reads MDHEN; CDR2 reads SYDVKM. The CDR3 sequence is 10 residues long. V shed 11 bases and J shed 5 bases, with 10 bases lying between them. DNA of the CDR3: TGTGCCGCGGGGTATAACGAGCAGTACTTC. It translates to CAAGYNEQYF.

The gene calls are TRBV2 and TRBJ1-5; a possible D gene is TRBD1 (5 bases). Germline CDR1 is SNHLY and CDR2 is FYNNEI. The CDR3 is made up of 13 amino acids. V was cut by 10 bases and J by 1 base, with 11 bases left in between. The CDR3 loop reads CATRGRSNQPQHF. DNA of the CDR3: TGTGCCACAAGGGGCAGGAGCAATCAGCCCCAGCATTTT.

This chain links TRBV18 with TRBJ2-3; 8 bases are shared with TRBD1. The germline V gene encodes CDR1 KGHSH and CDR2 LQKENI. The J segment lost 1 base and the V segment lost 3 bases, leaving 12 bases of the junction unmatched. CDR3 length: 18 amino acids. The CDR3 DNA reads TGTGCCAGCTCACCCGATACCGGGACAGGAAGGGGCACAGATACGCAGTATTTT. This sequence encodes CASSPDTGTGRGTDTQYF.

The rearrangement links TRBV28 to TRBJ1-1, with D hard to call. Germline V gives CDR1 MDHEN, CDR2 SYDVKM. With 6 bases removed from V and 5 bases from J, the gap between germline ends came to 7 bases. The CDR3 contains 11 residues. CDR3 bases: TGTGCCAGCAGATTGAGTACTGAAGCTTTCTTT. Its protein product is CASRLSTEAFF.